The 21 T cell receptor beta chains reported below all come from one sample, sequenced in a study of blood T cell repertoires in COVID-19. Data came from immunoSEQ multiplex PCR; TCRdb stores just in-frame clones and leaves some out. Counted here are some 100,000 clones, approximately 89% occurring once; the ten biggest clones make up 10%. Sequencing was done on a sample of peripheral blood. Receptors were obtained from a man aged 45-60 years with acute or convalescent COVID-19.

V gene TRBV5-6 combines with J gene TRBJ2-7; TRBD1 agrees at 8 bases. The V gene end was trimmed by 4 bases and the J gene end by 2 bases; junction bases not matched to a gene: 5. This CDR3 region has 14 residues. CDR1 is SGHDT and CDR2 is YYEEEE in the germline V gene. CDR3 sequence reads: CASSGGQGTYEQYF. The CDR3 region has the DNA TGTGCCAGCAGCGGTGGACAGGGCACCTACGAGCAGTACTTC.

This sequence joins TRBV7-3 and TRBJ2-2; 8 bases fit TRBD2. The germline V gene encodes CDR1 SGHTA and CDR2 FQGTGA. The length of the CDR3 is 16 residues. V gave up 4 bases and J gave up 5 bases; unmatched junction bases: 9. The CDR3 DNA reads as TGTGCCAGCAGCTCCCGAGGGAGCGGGAGTACCGGGGAGCTGTTTTTT. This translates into CASSSRGSGSTGELFF.

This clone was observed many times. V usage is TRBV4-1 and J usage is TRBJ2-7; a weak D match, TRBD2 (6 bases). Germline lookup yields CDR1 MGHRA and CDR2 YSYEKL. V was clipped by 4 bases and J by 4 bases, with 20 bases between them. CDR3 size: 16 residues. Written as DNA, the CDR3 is TGCGCCAGCAGCCCCCTCCGGGGGTCACGATCGTACGAGCAGTACTTC. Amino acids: CASSPLRGSRSYEQYF.

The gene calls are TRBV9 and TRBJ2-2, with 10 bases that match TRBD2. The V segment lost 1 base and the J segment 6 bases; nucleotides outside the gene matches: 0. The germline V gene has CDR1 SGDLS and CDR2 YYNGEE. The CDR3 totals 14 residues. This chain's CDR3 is CASSVLAGAGELFF. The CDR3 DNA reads TGTGCCAGCAGCGTACTAGCGGGAGCCGGGGAGCTGTTTTTT.

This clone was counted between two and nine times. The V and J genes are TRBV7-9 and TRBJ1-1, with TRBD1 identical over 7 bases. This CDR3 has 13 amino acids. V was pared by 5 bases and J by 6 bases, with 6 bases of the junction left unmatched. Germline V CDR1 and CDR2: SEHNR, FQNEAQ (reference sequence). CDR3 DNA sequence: TGTGCCAGCAGCCTACAGGGGATGCCTGAAGCTTTCTTT. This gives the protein CASSLQGMPEAFF. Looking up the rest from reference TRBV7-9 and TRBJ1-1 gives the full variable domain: DTGVSQNPRHKITKRGQNVTFRCDPISEHNRLYWYRQTLGQGPEFLTYFQNEAQLEKSRLLSDRFSAERPKGSFSTLEIQRTEQGDSAMYLCASSLQGMPEAFFGQGTRLTVV.

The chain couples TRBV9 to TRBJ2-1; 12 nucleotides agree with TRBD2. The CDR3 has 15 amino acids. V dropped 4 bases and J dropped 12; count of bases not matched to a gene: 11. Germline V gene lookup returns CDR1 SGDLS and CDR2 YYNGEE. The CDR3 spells CASSQRLAGVDGQFF. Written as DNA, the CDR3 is TGTGCCAGCAGCCAACGACTAGCGGGGGTTGATGGGCAGTTCTTC.

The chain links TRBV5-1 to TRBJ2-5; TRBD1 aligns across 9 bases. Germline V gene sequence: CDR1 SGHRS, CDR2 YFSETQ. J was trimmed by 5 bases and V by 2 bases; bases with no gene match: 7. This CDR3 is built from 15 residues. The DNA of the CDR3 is TGCGCCAGCAGCTTCCGGGACAGGGAGTCCGAGACCCAGTACTTC. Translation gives CASSFRDRESETQYF. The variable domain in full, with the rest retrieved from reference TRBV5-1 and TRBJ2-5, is KAGVTQTPRYLIKTRGQQVTLSCSPISGHRSVSWYQQTPGQGLQFLFEYFSETQRNKGNFPGRFSGRQFSNSRSEMNVSTLELGDSALYLCASSFRDRESETQYFGPGTRLLVL.

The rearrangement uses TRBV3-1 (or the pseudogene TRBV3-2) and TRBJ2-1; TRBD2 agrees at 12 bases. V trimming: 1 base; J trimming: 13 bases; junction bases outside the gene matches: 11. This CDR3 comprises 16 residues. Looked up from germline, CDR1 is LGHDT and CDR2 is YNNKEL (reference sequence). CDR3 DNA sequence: TGTGCCAGCAGCCAAGGGGCGACTAGCGGGAGCTCAACCCAGTTCTTC. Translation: CASSQGATSGSSTQFF.

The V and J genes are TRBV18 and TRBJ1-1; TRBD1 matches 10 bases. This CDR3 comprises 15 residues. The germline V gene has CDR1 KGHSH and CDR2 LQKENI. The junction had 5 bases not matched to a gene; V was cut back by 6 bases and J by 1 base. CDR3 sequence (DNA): TGTGCCAGCTCCCCGGGACAGGGGCGGAACACTGAAGCTTTCTTT. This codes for CASSPGQGRNTEAFF.

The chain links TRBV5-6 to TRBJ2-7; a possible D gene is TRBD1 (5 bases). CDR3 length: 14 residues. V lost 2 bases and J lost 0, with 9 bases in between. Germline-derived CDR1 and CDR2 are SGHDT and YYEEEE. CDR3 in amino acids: CASSFGHGSYEQYF. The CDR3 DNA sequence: TGTGCCAGCAGCTTTGGACACGGCTCCTACGAGCAGTACTTC.

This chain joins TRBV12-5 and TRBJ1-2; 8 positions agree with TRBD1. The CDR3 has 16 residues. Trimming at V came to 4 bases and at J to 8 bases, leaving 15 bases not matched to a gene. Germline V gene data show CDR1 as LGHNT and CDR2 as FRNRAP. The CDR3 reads CASGSTWTGREFGYTF. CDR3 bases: TGTGCTAGTGGTTCGACCTGGACAGGGCGGGAATTCGGCTACACCTTC.

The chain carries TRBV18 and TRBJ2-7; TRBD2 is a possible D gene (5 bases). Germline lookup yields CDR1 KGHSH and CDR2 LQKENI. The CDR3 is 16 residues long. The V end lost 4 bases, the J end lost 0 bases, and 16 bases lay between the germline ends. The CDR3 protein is CASSQVRSGSSYEQYF. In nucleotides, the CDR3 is TGTGCCAGCTCACAGGTTCGCAGCGGAAGCTCCTACGAGCAGTACTTC.

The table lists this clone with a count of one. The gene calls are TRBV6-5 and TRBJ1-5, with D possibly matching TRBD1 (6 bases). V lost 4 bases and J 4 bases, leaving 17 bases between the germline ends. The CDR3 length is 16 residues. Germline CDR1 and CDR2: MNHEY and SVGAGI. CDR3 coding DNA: TGTGCCAGCAGTTCCTCAAGAAACAGGGATAATCAGCCCCAGCATTTT. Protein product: CASSSSRNRDNQPQHF.

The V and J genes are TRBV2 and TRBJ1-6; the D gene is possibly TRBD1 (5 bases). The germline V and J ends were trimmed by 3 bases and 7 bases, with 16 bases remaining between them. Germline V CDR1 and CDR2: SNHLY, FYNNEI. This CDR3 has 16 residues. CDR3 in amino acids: CASSDRPGGNNSPLHF. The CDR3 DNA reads TGTGCCAGCAGTGACCGCCCGGGGGGAAACAATTCACCCCTCCACTTT.

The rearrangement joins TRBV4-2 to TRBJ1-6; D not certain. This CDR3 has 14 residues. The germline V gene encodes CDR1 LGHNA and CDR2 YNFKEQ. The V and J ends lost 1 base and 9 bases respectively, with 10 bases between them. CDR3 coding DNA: TGTGCCAGCAGCCAAGCAAGCGGTCGTTCACCCCTCCACTTT. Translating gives CASSQASGRSPLHF.

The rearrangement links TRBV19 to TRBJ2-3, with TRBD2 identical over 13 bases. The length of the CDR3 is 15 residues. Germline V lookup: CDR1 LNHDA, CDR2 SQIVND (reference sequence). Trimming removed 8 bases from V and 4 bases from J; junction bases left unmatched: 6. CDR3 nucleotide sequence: TGTGCCAGTTGGACTAGCGGGAGTCTGTCAGATACGCAGTATTTT. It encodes CASWTSGSLSDTQYF.

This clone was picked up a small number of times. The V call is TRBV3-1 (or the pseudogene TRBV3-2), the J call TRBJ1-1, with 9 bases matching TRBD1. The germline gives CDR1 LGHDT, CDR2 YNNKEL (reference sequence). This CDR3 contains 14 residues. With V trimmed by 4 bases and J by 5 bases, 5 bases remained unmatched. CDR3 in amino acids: CASSPNRGQTEAFF. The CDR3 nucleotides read TGTGCCAGCAGCCCCAACAGGGGGCAAACTGAAGCTTTCTTT.

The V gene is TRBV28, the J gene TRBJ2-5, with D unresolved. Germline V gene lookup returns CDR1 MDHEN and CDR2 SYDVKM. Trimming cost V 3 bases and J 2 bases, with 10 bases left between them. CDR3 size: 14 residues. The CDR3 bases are TGTGCCAGCAGTTTTCGACTTACACAAGAGACCCAGTACTTC. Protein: CASSFRLTQETQYF.

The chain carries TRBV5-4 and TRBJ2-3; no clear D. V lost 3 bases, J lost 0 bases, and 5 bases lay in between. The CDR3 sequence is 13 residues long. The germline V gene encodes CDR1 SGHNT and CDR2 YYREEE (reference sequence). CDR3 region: CASSSSSTDTQYF. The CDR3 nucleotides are TGTGCCAGCAGCTCCTCTAGCACAGATACGCAGTATTTT. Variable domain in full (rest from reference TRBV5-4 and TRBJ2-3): ETGVTQSPTHLIKTRGQQVTLRCSSQSGHNTVSWYQQALGQGPQFIFQYYREEENGRGNFPPRFSGLQFPNYSSELNVNALELDDSALYLCASSSSSTDTQYFGPGTRLTVL.

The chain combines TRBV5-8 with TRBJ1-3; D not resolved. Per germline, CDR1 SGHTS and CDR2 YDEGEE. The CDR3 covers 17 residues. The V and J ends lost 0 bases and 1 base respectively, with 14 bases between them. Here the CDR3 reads CASSLGTMRRSGNTIYF. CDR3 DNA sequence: TGTGCCAGCAGCTTGGGAACTATGAGACGGTCTGGAAACACCATATATTTT.

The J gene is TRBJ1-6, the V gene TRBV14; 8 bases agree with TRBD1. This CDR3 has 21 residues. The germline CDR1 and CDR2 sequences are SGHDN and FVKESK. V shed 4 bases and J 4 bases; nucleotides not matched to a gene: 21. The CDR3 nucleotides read TGTGCCAGCAGCCCCTTAACCCCGGACAGGGTCGCCCTTCTGTATAATTCACCCCTCCACTTT. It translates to CASSPLTPDRVALLYNSPLHF.